Listed here are 17 T cell receptor beta chains from one sample, sequenced in a study of T cells in Graves' hyperthyroidism and ophthalmopathy. RNA transcripts served as the template for amplifying TCR beta CDR3 regions. HTBI primers were used for first-round RT-PCR of the TCR CDR3. TCRdb re-analysed the multiplex PCR reads in MiXCR, keeping a single row per CDR3 protein. The sample includes hundreds of thousands of distinct CDR3 sequences, roughly 14% of them seen just once. The sample consisted of blood. Every receptor here comes from a woman between 35 and 50 years old with Graves' ophthalmopathy.

In its sample, this clonotype was seen many times. This chain uses TRBV6-5 with TRBJ2-5; 12 bases map to TRBD2. V shed 5 bases, J shed 5 bases, and the junction held 15 bases outside the gene matches. Germline V gene sequence: CDR1 MNHEY, CDR2 SVGAGI. The CDR3 spans 18 residues. The CDR3 is CASSTRPSGLAGRETQYF. CDR3 in DNA: TGTGCCAGCAGTACAAGACCGAGTGGACTAGCGGGACGGGAGACCCAGTACTTC.

This clonotype appeared many times. V and J are TRBV6-5 and TRBJ2-7; TRBD1 aligns across 8 bases. CDR1 is MNHEY and CDR2 is SVGAGI in the germline V gene. CDR3 length: 15 residues. V lost 10 bases and J lost 3; bases outside the gene matches: 14. This chain's CDR3 is CATLQGWTGLYEQYF. The CDR3 nucleotides are TGTGCCACACTTCAGGGGTGGACAGGGCTCTACGAGCAGTACTTC.

This clonotype was counted at least ten times. The DNA for the CDR3 is TGTGCCAGCAGCTTGAACGGGCCCCAGCATTTT. Its protein is CASSLNGPQHF. The rearrangement uses TRBV7-9 and TRBJ1-5; no reliable D call. Germline CDR1 SEHNR, CDR2 FQNEAQ (reference sequence). V lost 3 bases to trimming and J lost 9 bases, with 6 bases between them. The CDR3 spans 11 residues. The full variable domain, rest sourced from reference TRBV7-9 and TRBJ1-5, is DTGVSQNPRHKITKRGQNVTFRCDPISEHNRLYWYRQTLGQGPEFLTYFQNEAQLEKSRLLSDRFSAERPKGSFSTLEIQRTEQGDSAMYLCASSLNGPQHFGDGTRLSIL.

This clonotype was seen ten or more times. J is TRBJ2-5 and V is TRBV28; D uncertain. V dropped 7 bases and J dropped 0 bases, with 15 bases sitting between them. The germline gives CDR1 MDHEN, CDR2 SYDVKM. The CDR3 totals 15 residues. The CDR3 reads CASTGRVSYQETQYF. The CDR3 region has the DNA TGTGCCAGCACAGGAAGGGTTTCGTACCAAGAGACCCAGTACTTC.

The sample holds many counts of this clonotype. The chain couples TRBV7-6 to TRBJ2-5, with 7 nucleotides matching TRBD1. The ends lost 5 bases at V and 2 bases at J; junction bases unmatched: 14. CDR3 length equals 17 residues. Germline CDR1 and CDR2: SGHVS and FNYEAQ. This CDR3 is CASSLSRGQATQETQYF. The DNA for the CDR3 is TGTGCCAGCAGCCTAAGTCGAGGACAGGCGACACAAGAGACCCAGTACTTC.

This clonotype showed up many times. This chain links TRBV12-3 or TRBV12-4 with TRBJ1-1; D ambiguous. The germline V and J ends were trimmed by 3 bases and 1 base, with 6 bases remaining between them. This CDR3 contains 13 residues. CDR3 sequence (DNA): TGTGCCAGCAGTTTTGGCAGGAACACTGAAGCTTTCTTT. This translates into CASSFGRNTEAFF.

Many counts were recorded for this clonotype. This chain uses TRBV19 with TRBJ1-5, with D perhaps TRBD1 (5 bases). Germline CDR1 LNHDA, CDR2 SQIVND (reference sequence). This CDR3 has 14 amino acids. Between the trimmed V and J ends, which lost 4 bases and 3 bases, there was a span of 10 bases. CDR3: CASSRAGNNQPQHF. The DNA of the CDR3 is TGTGCCAGTAGTAGAGCAGGGAACAATCAGCCCCAGCATTTT.

This clonotype was found a few times. V usage is TRBV7-2 and J usage is TRBJ2-4; D might be TRBD1 (6 bases). Germline V CDR1 and CDR2: SGHTA, FQGNSA. The CDR3 has 14 residues. Between the trimmed V and J ends, which lost 1 base and 9 bases, there was a span of 13 bases. CDR3 nucleotide sequence: TGTGCCAGCAGCTTAGACCAGGGGTCGGTCATTCAGTACTTC. It yields the protein CASSLDQGSVIQYF. Complete variable domain (other parts from reference TRBV7-2 and TRBJ2-4): GAGVSQSPSNKVTEKGKDVELRCDPISGHTALYWYRQSLGQGLEFLIYFQGNSAPDKSGLPSDRFSAERTGGSVSTLTIQRTQQEDSAVYLCASSLDQGSVIQYFGAGTRLSVL.

This clonotype was counted ten times or more. CDR3 DNA: TGCAGTGCTACCCGACAGGAAGGGACTGAAGCTTTCTTT. This gives the protein CSATRQEGTEAFF. The chain is built from TRBV20-1 and TRBJ1-1, with D possibly matching TRBD1 (6 bases). The CDR3 runs 13 residues. V lost 4 bases and J lost 5, with 14 bases in between. Germline V gene data show CDR1 as DFQATT and CDR2 as SNEGSKA (reference sequence).

This clonotype was seen ten or more times. Written as DNA, the CDR3 is TGTGCCAGTGGTCACACCGGGGAGCTGTTTTTT. Translated: CASGHTGELFF. The V call is TRBV6-5, the J call TRBJ2-2; D unclear. Trimming cost V 9 bases and J 3 bases, with 5 bases left between them. CDR1 and CDR2 (germline): MNHEY, SVGAGI. The CDR3 spans 11 residues.

The CDR3 DNA sequence: TGTGCCAGCAGCTTAGAGGGGGCCTCGGGAAGCTACGAGCAGTACTTC. Its translation is CASSLEGASGSYEQYF. The chain recombines TRBV11-2 with TRBJ2-7, with a tentative D call TRBD1 (6 bases). Germline V gene sequence: CDR1 SGHAT, CDR2 FQNNGV. V lost 0 bases and J 3 bases, leaving 15 bases between the germline ends. This CDR3 is 16 amino acids long.

Many counts were recorded for this clonotype. This chain uses TRBV11-3 with TRBJ2-2; D is unclear. The CDR3 is 15 amino acids. With 3 bases removed from V and 6 bases from J, the gap between germline ends came to 14 bases. In germline, CDR1 is SGHNT, CDR2 YENEEA. The CDR3 reads CASSFPPYNPGELFF. The CDR3, as DNA: TGTGCCAGCAGCTTCCCTCCGTACAATCCCGGGGAGCTGTTTTTT.

At least ten counts were recorded for this clonotype. This chain uses TRBV28 with TRBJ2-3; D is unclear. The CDR3 loop spans 12 amino acids. V was trimmed by 5 bases and J by 3 bases, leaving 6 bases between them. Per germline, CDR1 MDHEN and CDR2 SYDVKM. Here the CDR3 DNA reads TGTGCCAGCAGTAAGGGAACAGATACGCAGTATTTT. As protein: CASSKGTDTQYF.

This clonotype was detected many times. The chain has TRBV27 and TRBJ1-2; D may be TRBD1 (5 bases). The V end was cut by 3 bases, the J end by 4 bases, with 12 bases between. The CDR3 spans 14 residues. CDR1 and CDR2 from the germline V gene are MNHEY and SMNVEV (reference sequence). CDR3 residues: CASSLRDGSYGYTF. In DNA form, the CDR3 reads TGTGCCAGCAGTTTGAGGGACGGAAGCTATGGCTACACCTTC.

This clonotype was found many times. The chain joins TRBV7-9 to TRBJ2-7, with D unresolved. The CDR3 runs 13 residues. Germline CDR1 and CDR2: SEHNR and FQNEAQ (reference sequence). Trimming left V 5 bases short and J 3 bases short, with 11 bases between. CDR3 sequence: CASSDRVHYEQYF. The DNA of the CDR3 is TGTGCCAGCAGCGACCGGGTCCACTACGAGCAGTACTTC.

This clonotype was seen at least ten times. The chain employs TRBV6-2 or TRBV6-3 and TRBJ1-2; D unresolved. Trimming pared 6 bases from V and 1 base from J, leaving 12 bases between. CDR1 and CDR2 (germline): MNHEY, SVGEGT. The CDR3 is 14 residues long. The CDR3, as DNA: TGTGCCAGCAGATCCTCGGGCCTTAACTATGGCTACACCTTC. It yields the protein CASRSSGLNYGYTF.

This chain joins TRBV6-4 and TRBJ2-4, with D possibly matching TRBD1 (6 bases). V was pared by 3 bases and J by 6 bases, with 9 bases between. CDR1 MRHNA and CDR2 SNTAGT come from the germline V gene. The CDR3 has 13 amino acids. CDR3 in amino acids: CASSEARGNIQYF. CDR3 nucleotide sequence: TGTGCCAGCAGTGAAGCCAGGGGAAACATTCAGTACTTC.